These T cell receptor beta chains were read from a single sample in a study of blood T cell repertoires in COVID-19. Generated by immunoSEQ multiplex PCR, the TCRdb table keeps only in-frame clones and is missing some. The top ten clones hold 6.2% of a sample with a few hundred thousand clones, 80% to 90% of them seen once. What was sequenced was peripheral blood. The receptors originated from a man in his 60s who had recovered from COVID-19. Both conserved end residues are part of each CDR3. A D gene is named only where the DNA matches it firmly. Clone size is shown for a subset of rows, as once, few, many or a class of expanded clone.

clone_size d_call j_call v_call cdr3_aa cdr3_nt
- - TRBJ2-7 TRBV19 CASSIDLGVSYEQYF TGTGCCAGTAGTATAGATCTAGGTGTTTCCTACGAGCAGTACTTC
- - TRBJ1-4 TRBV5-1 CASSLNPRGRTNEKLFF TGCGCCAGCAGCCTTAACCCCAGGGGACGCACTAATGAAAAACTGTTTTTT
- - TRBJ1-2 TRBV19 CASSMRTVTNYGYTF TGTGCCAGTAGTATGAGGACAGTAACTAACTATGGCTACACCTTC
once - TRBJ1-4 TRBV12-3/TRBV12-4 CASSRGEKLFF TGTGCCAGCAGTCGGGGGGAAAAACTGTTTTTT
- - TRBJ2-2 TRBV4-1 CASSQRTEEELFF TGCGCCAGCAGCCAGAGGACGGAGGAGGAGCTGTTTTTT
- TRBD2 TRBJ2-2 TRBV19 CASRTSGNAGELFF TGTGCCAGTAGAACTAGCGGGAACGCCGGGGAGCTGTTTTTT
- - TRBJ2-1 TRBV5-4 CASSRDFNNEQFF TGTGCCAGCAGCCGCGACTTCAACAATGAGCAGTTCTTC
- TRBD1 TRBJ2-1 TRBV6-6 CASSYGQGAGNEQFF TGTGCCAGCAGTTACGGACAGGGGGCGGGCAATGAGCAGTTCTTC
- - TRBJ1-2 TRBV7-2 CASSLGRNYGYTF TGTGCCAGCAGCTTGGGCAGAAACTATGGCTACACCTTC
- TRBD2 TRBJ2-5 TRBV12-5 CASGSGLAGVETQYF TGTGCTAGTGGTTCCGGACTAGCGGGAGTGGAGACCCAGTACTTC
- TRBD1 TRBJ2-7 TRBV19 CASSRYLPGQVQTGGGYEQYF TGTGCCAGTAGTCGTTACTTACCGGGACAGGTCCAGACAGGGGGCGGCTACGAGCAGTACTTC
few - TRBJ2-7 TRBV10-1 CASSAGYEQYF TGCGCCAGCAGTGCGGGCTACGAGCAGTACTTC
once TRBD1 TRBJ1-1 TRBV19 CASSIWTGGTEAFF TGTGCCAGTAGTATCTGGACAGGGGGTACTGAAGCTTTCTTT
- TRBD1 TRBJ2-7 TRBV5-1 CASDLGWGTGGSYEQYF TGCGCCAGCGACTTGGGCTGGGGTACAGGGGGTTCTTACGAGCAGTACTTC
- TRBD1 TRBJ1-5 TRBV10-2 CASATGGSQPQHF TGCGCCAGCGCCACAGGGGGTTCTCAGCCCCAGCATTTT
- - TRBJ1-2 TRBV27 CASSSGPGANYGYTF TGTGCCAGCAGTTCTGGTCCAGGGGCAAACTATGGCTACACCTTC
- TRBD2 TRBJ2-7 TRBV3-1/TRBV3-2 CASSQGGLAGIYEQYF TGTGCCAGCAGCCAAGGAGGGCTAGCGGGGATCTACGAGCAGTACTTC
once TRBD1 TRBJ1-1 TRBV25-1 CASSGQGATEAFF TGTGCCAGCAGTGGACAGGGGGCAACTGAAGCTTTCTTT
- - TRBJ1-5 TRBV7-2 CASSLGGGPQHF TGTGCCAGCAGCTTAGGAGGGGGGCCCCAGCATTTT
- TRBD1 TRBJ1-2 TRBV6-6 CASSVQGNYGYTF TGTGCCAGCAGCGTACAGGGGAACTATGGCTACACCTTC
- TRBD1 TRBJ1-6 TRBV23-1 CANQDRARESPLHF TGCGCCAATCAAGACAGGGCACGGGAGTCACCCCTCCACTTT
- TRBD1 TRBJ1-5 TRBV5-1 CASSLGSGGSNQPQHF TGCGCCAGCAGCTTGGGCTCAGGGGGTAGCAATCAGCCCCAGCATTTT
few TRBD1 TRBJ1-3 TRBV2 CATSGQVISGNTIYF TGTGCCACCTCGGGACAGGTGATCTCTGGAAACACCATATATTTT
- TRBD1 TRBJ1-1 TRBV5-1 CASSLGQGANTEAFF TGCGCCAGCAGCTTGGGTCAGGGGGCGAACACTGAAGCTTTCTTT
- - TRBJ2-2 TRBV7-3 CASSQGGLGELFF TGTGCCAGCAGCCAGGGAGGTCTCGGGGAGCTGTTTTTT
- - TRBJ1-2 TRBV6-5 CASSGVGGSWDYTF TGTGCCAGCAGCGGCGTCGGGGGATCTTGGGACTACACCTTC
- - TRBJ1-2 TRBV28 CASSLLGQGYGYTF TGTGCCAGCAGTTTACTTGGGCAGGGATATGGCTACACCTTC